The 26 T cell receptor beta chains below come from one sample, sequenced in a study of cytomegalovirus exposure and HLA in healthy donors. Here immunoSEQ multiplex PCR was the method, and the copy in TCRdb shows in-frame clones only, minus some. Among about 65,000 clones listed, over 85% were seen once. Source material: PBMCs. The receptors were sampled from a man aged 18 to 29 in good health and CMV-seropositive.

Notes on this clone: The junction departs from the called germline gene at one end, perhaps through a read error. The chain employs TRBV4-2 and TRBJ2-2; a possible D gene is TRBD1 (6 bases). Germline values: CDR1 LGHNA, CDR2 YNFKEQ. This CDR3 has 16 residues. CDR3 nucleotides: TGTGCCAGCAGCCCGGTCACAGGGCCGAATACCGGGGAGCTGTTTTTT. Translated, it gives CASSPVTGPNTGELFF.

The chain combines TRBV6-6 with TRBJ2-3, with 12 bases lining up with TRBD1. CDR1 MNHNY and CDR2 SVGAGI come from the germline V gene (reference sequence). The CDR3 is 14 residues long. With V trimmed by 5 bases and J by 7 bases, 4 bases remained unmatched. The CDR3 loop reads CASSLGTGGNTQYF. CDR3 nucleotides: TGTGCCAGCAGTCTCGGGACAGGGGGCAATACGCAGTATTTT.

With regard to this clone: Sequence at one end of the junction differs from germline and may be a read error. The chain carries TRBV11-3 and TRBJ2-1; D is unresolved. The CDR3 has 15 amino acids. From germline, CDR1 is SGHNT and CDR2 YENEEA. The CDR3 DNA reads as TGTGCCAGCAGCTTAGATTCCCAAGCCTATAATGAGCAGTTCTTC. It codes for CASSLDSQAYNEQFF.

J is TRBJ2-1 and V is TRBV28; 16 nucleotides line up with TRBD2. J was trimmed by 0 bases and V by 3 bases; bases with no gene match: 2. Germline CDR1 reads MDHEN; CDR2 reads SYDVKM. The CDR3 sequence is 18 residues long. CDR3 sequence: CASSLGLAGGGSYNEQFF. Here the CDR3 DNA reads TGTGCCAGCAGTTTGGGACTAGCGGGGGGGGGCTCCTACAATGAGCAGTTCTTC. The whole variable domain, remainder taken from reference TRBV28 and TRBJ2-1, is DVKVTQSSRYLVKRTGEKVFLECVQDMDHENMFWYRQDPGLGLRLIYFSYDVKMKEKGDIPEGYSVSREKKERFSLILESASTNQTSMYLCASSLGLAGGGSYNEQFFGPGTRLTVL.

This chain uses TRBV6-5 with TRBJ2-7; D is uncertain. Germline V gene data show CDR1 as MNHEY and CDR2 as SVGAGI. V lost 2 bases and J lost 2, with 7 bases in between. This CDR3 has 13 residues. DNA of the CDR3: TGTGCCAGCAGTTACGAAACAGCCTACGAGCAGTACTTC. It yields the protein CASSYETAYEQYF.

The chain employs TRBV5-1 and TRBJ2-2, with 7 bases matching TRBD2. Germline V CDR1 and CDR2: SGHRS, YFSETQ. CDR3 length: 13 residues. V lost 3 bases, J lost 4 bases, and 0 bases stayed unmatched. This CDR3 reads CASSSGGTGELFF. As DNA, the CDR3 is TGCGCCAGCAGCTCGGGAGGCACCGGGGAGCTGTTTTTT.

The CDR3 DNA reads TGTGCCAGCAGTCTAGGGGGCTCGACTGAAGCTTTCTTT. It codes for CASSLGGSTEAFF. The J gene is TRBJ1-1, the V gene TRBV6-5, with 7 bases identical to TRBD1. The CDR3 is 13 amino acids. V lost 5 bases and J lost 5; bases outside the gene matches: 5. Germline-derived CDR1 and CDR2 are MNHEY and SVGAGI.

The chain combines TRBV4-3 with TRBJ2-7, with TRBD2 matching 7 bases. CDR1 is LGHNA and CDR2 is YSLEER in the germline V gene. This CDR3 comprises 16 residues. V gave up 2 bases and J gave up 2 bases; unmatched junction bases: 9. The CDR3 is CASSQNPVGGAYEQYF. In nucleotides, the CDR3 is TGCGCCAGCAGCCAAAACCCGGTGGGAGGGGCCTACGAGCAGTACTTC.

This clone appeared a single time. The chain is built from TRBV7-2 and TRBJ1-2; 8 bases line up with TRBD1. The CDR3 is made up of 14 amino acids. CDR1 SGHTA and CDR2 FQGNSA come from the germline V gene. After removal of 5 bases from V and 6 bases from J, the junction contained 8 bases not matched to a gene. In DNA form, the CDR3 reads TGTGCCAGCAGCCCGCAGGGGGCGCGTGATGGCTACACCTTC. Its protein is CASSPQGARDGYTF.

The CDR3 DNA follows: TGCGCCAGCACTGAGGCCCTTCTTGGCTATGGCTACACCTTC. It specifies CASTEALLGYGYTF. The gene calls are TRBV5-1 and TRBJ1-2; no clear D gene. CDR1 and CDR2 (germline): SGHRS, YFSETQ. V gave up 6 bases and J gave up 4 bases, with 16 bases separating them. This CDR3 spans 14 amino acids.

V is TRBV2 and J is TRBJ1-1; D gene unclear. V lost 8 bases, J lost 7 bases, and 14 bases lay in between. This CDR3 is 12 amino acids long. Germline V gives CDR1 SNHLY, CDR2 FYNNEI. DNA for the CDR3: TGTGCCAGCTGGCCTGAGGCAAATGAAGCTTTCTTT. Translated: CASWPEANEAFF. The full variable domain, rest sourced from reference TRBV2 and TRBJ1-1, is EPEVTQTPSHQVTQMGQEVILRCVPISNHLYFYWYRQILGQKVEFLVSFYNNEISEKSEIFDDQFSVERPDGSNFTLKIRSTKLEDSAMYFCASWPEANEAFFGQGTRLTVV.

J is TRBJ2-2 and V is TRBV6-7; 7 bases map to TRBD2. TRBV6-7 is sorted into the ORF group, with uncertain function. J gave up 4 bases and V 0 bases, and 14 bases lay outside the gene matches. The CDR3 sequence is 19 residues long. CDR3 DNA: TGTGCCAGCAGTTACTCGTCCGGCTTCGAGCGGGATTTCACCGGGGAGCTGTTTTTT. Translated, it gives CASSYSSGFERDFTGELFF.

The V call is TRBV11-2, the J call TRBJ1-3; D perhaps matches TRBD1 (6 bases). The CDR3 extends over 14 amino acids. Germline loops: CDR1 SGHAT, CDR2 FQNNGV. Trimming took off 0 bases at V and 3 bases at J, with 6 bases between the two ends. The CDR3 DNA reads TGTGCCAGCAGCTTAGACAGGGGTGGAAACACCATATATTTT. Amino acid sequence: CASSLDRGGNTIYF. The full variable domain, completed using reference TRBV11-2 and TRBJ1-3, is EAGVAQSPRYKIIEKRQSVAFWCNPISGHATLYWYQQILGQGPKLLIQFQNNGVVDDSQLPKDRFSAERLKGVDSTLKIQPAKLEDSAVYLCASSLDRGGNTIYFGEGSWLTVV.

The chain carries TRBV5-4 and TRBJ2-5; TRBD2 might be the D (5 bases). CDR3 size: 13 residues. Germline CDR1 and CDR2: SGHNT and YYREEE (reference sequence). Trimming left V 3 bases short and J 5 bases short, with 11 bases between. The CDR3 region has the DNA TGTGCCAGCAGCTCTGAAAGAGGGGAGACCCAGTACTTC. It yields the protein CASSSERGETQYF. Complete variable domain (other parts from reference TRBV5-4 and TRBJ2-5): ETGVTQSPTHLIKTRGQQVTLRCSSQSGHNTVSWYQQALGQGPQFIFQYYREEENGRGNFPPRFSGLQFPNYSSELNVNALELDDSALYLCASSSERGETQYFGPGTRLLVL.

The V call is TRBV9, the J call TRBJ2-1; 13 bases agree with TRBD2. This CDR3 contains 18 residues. J gave up 7 bases and V 0 bases, and 10 bases lay outside the gene matches. Germline V CDR1 and CDR2: SGDLS, YYNGEE. Written as DNA, the CDR3 is TGTGCCAGCAGCGTAGCAGGTTTTATGACTAGCGGGGGGAATGAGCAGTTCTTC. Translated, it gives CASSVAGFMTSGGNEQFF.

The chain uses TRBV27 and TRBJ2-7, with D possibly being TRBD2 (7 bases). The V and J ends lost 5 bases and 3 bases respectively, with 14 bases between them. The CDR3 has 14 residues. Germline CDR1 is MNHEY and CDR2 is SMNVEV (reference sequence). The CDR3 sequence is CASSPGGPDYEQYF. For the CDR3, the DNA is TGTGCCAGCAGTCCCGGGGGGCCCGACTACGAGCAGTACTTC.

This clone was seen only a few times. The rearrangement joins TRBV6-4 to TRBJ1-1, with 12 bases matching TRBD1. The V gene end was trimmed by 3 bases and the J gene end by 4 bases; junction bases not matched to a gene: 6. Germline loops: CDR1 MRHNA, CDR2 SNTAGT. The CDR3 loop spans 16 amino acids. DNA of the CDR3: TGTGCCAGCAGTGAAGTCTCGGGACAGGGGGCCACTGAAGCTTTCTTT. The encoded protein is CASSEVSGQGATEAFF.

The J gene is TRBJ2-3, the V gene TRBV9, with 7 bases fitting TRBD1. V was pared by 4 bases and J by 1 base, with 3 bases of the junction left unmatched. CDR3 length equals 14 residues. The germline V gene encodes CDR1 SGDLS and CDR2 YYNGEE. CDR3 in DNA: TGTGCCAGCAGCTCTGGACAGGGCACAGATACGCAGTATTTT. Translated: CASSSGQGTDTQYF.

The J gene is TRBJ2-7, the V gene TRBV7-9, with D possibly matching TRBD1 (6 bases). This CDR3 has 15 amino acids. Germline CDR1 and CDR2: SEHNR and FQNEAQ (reference sequence). V was shortened by 1 base and J by 4 bases, with 14 bases between the two germline ends. The CDR3 reads CASSLGVGQRYEQYF. The CDR3 bases are TGTGCCAGCAGCTTAGGTGTAGGACAGAGATACGAGCAGTACTTC.

The rearrangement joins TRBV7-2 to TRBJ2-4, with 7 bases fitting TRBD1. The CDR3 contains 17 residues. Per germline, CDR1 SGHTA and CDR2 FQGNSA. V shed 2 bases and J 4 bases; nucleotides not matched to a gene: 11. The CDR3 sequence is CASSLRRQGIGKNIQYF. As DNA, the CDR3 is TGTGCCAGCAGCTTAAGGCGACAGGGAATTGGGAAAAACATTCAGTACTTC.

J is TRBJ2-7 and V is TRBV27; D may be TRBD2 (5 bases). V lost 6 bases and J 0 bases, leaving 15 bases between the germline ends. Germline CDR1 is MNHEY and CDR2 is SMNVEV (reference sequence). This CDR3 contains 15 residues. The CDR3 spells CASSSGMGSSYEQYF. Here the CDR3 DNA reads TGTGCCAGCAGCTCCGGGATGGGGAGCTCCTACGAGCAGTACTTC.

The chain recombines TRBV2 with TRBJ2-7, with TRBD1 matching over 10 bases. V was clipped by 4 bases and J by 4 bases; unmatched bases: 4. Germline CDR1 reads SNHLY; CDR2 reads FYNNEI. This CDR3 is built from 14 residues. CDR3 sequence: CASSGTGGEYEQYF. DNA of the CDR3: TGTGCCAGCAGTGGGACAGGGGGAGAGTACGAGCAGTACTTC.

This clone is a singleton in its sample. V gene TRBV14 combines with J gene TRBJ2-7; 13 bases are a match to TRBD2. Looked up from germline, CDR1 is SGHDN and CDR2 is FVKESK. The CDR3 runs 18 residues. V lost 2 bases to trimming and J lost 2 bases; unmatched junction nucleotides: 9. The CDR3 spells CASSQMGLAGLTPYEQYF. The CDR3 nucleotides read TGTGCCAGCAGCCAAATGGGACTAGCGGGACTTACACCCTACGAGCAGTACTTC. Using reference TRBV14 and TRBJ2-7 for the parts outside the CDR3, the full variable domain is EAGVTQFPSHSVIEKGQTVTLRCDPISGHDNLYWYRRVMGKEIKFLLHFVKESKQDESGMPNNRFLAERTGGTYSTLKVQPAELEDSGVYFCASSQMGLAGLTPYEQYFGPGTRLTVT.

The V and J genes are TRBV27 and TRBJ1-4; the D is unclear. The V gene's germline CDR1 is MNHEY and CDR2 SMNVEV (reference sequence). Trimming took 3 bases from V and 3 from J, leaving 8 bases between them. The CDR3 is 14 residues long. The CDR3 nucleotides are TGTGCCAGCAGTTTCGGAGGTGCTAATGAAAAACTGTTTTTT. This codes for CASSFGGANEKLFF.

The chain couples TRBV28 to TRBJ2-7, with 7 bases matching TRBD1. The CDR3 runs to 15 residues. Germline CDR1 reads MDHEN; CDR2 reads SYDVKM. The junction had 10 bases not matched to a gene; V was cut back by 6 bases and J by 2 bases. DNA of the CDR3: TGTGCCAGCAGACCATCTCCCAGGGGGACCTACGAGCAGTACTTC. It is translated as CASRPSPRGTYEQYF.

The count of this clone is one. The V and J genes are TRBV19 and TRBJ2-7; D is possibly TRBD1 (5 bases). CDR1 and CDR2 (germline): LNHDA, SQIVND (reference sequence). V dropped 6 bases and J dropped 2 bases, with 23 bases sitting between them. The CDR3 contains 17 residues. CDR3 amino acids: CASSRNPPPDNTYEQYF. DNA for the CDR3: TGTGCCAGTAGCAGGAACCCCCCCCCGGACAACACCTACGAGCAGTACTTC. The whole variable domain, filled in from reference TRBV19 and TRBJ2-7, reads DGGITQSPKYLFRKEGQNVTLSCEQNLNHDAMYWYRQDPGQGLRLIYYSQIVNDFQKGDIAEGYSVSREKKESFPLTVTSAQKNPTAFYLCASSRNPPPDNTYEQYFGPGTRLTVT.